The 27 T cell receptor beta chains listed next were all sequenced from one sample in a study of blood T cell repertoires in COVID-19. The protocol was immunoSEQ multiplex PCR, while the TCRdb copy is restricted to in-frame clones and leaves out a portion. The data contain about 60,000 clones, roughly 80% of them singletons. Sequencing was done on a sample of peripheral blood. The receptor set was obtained from a human donor in a cohort sampled during active COVID-19.

The chain combines TRBV27 with TRBJ2-3; TRBD2 aligns across 12 bases. V shed 7 bases, J shed 6 bases, and the junction held 8 bases outside the gene matches. The CDR3 is 15 amino acids. Germline CDR1 reads MNHEY; CDR2 reads SMNVEV (reference sequence). The CDR3 spells CASTASGGAWDTQYF. The CDR3 region has the DNA TGTGCCAGCACCGCTAGCGGGGGGGCCTGGGATACGCAGTATTTT.

This clone was found a few times. This chain uses TRBV2 with TRBJ1-1; tentative D call: TRBD1 (6 bases). CDR3 length equals 13 residues. V was trimmed by 0 bases and J by 11 bases, leaving 13 bases between them. The germline CDR1 and CDR2 sequences are SNHLY and FYNNEI. The CDR3: CASSEAGRGSAFF. The CDR3 nucleotides are TGTGCCAGCAGTGAAGCAGGCAGGGGTTCGGCTTTCTTT. Full variable domain (missing parts from reference TRBV2 and TRBJ1-1): EPEVTQTPSHQVTQMGQEVILRCVPISNHLYFYWYRQILGQKVEFLVSFYNNEISEKSEIFDDQFSVERPDGSNFTLKIRSTKLEDSAMYFCASSEAGRGSAFFGQGTRLTVV.

This clone has a handful of counts. V usage is TRBV4-3 and J usage is TRBJ1-2; 7 bases match TRBD1. Germline assignment: CDR1 LGHNA and CDR2 YSLEER. The CDR3 is 18 amino acids. V shed 3 bases and J 6 bases; nucleotides not matched to a gene: 19. CDR3 loop: CASSQAIPDIRGRNGYTF. As DNA, the CDR3 is TGCGCCAGCAGCCAGGCAATCCCGGATATAAGGGGGCGGAATGGCTACACCTTC.

The chain recombines TRBV7-3 with TRBJ2-3; 8 bases align to TRBD2. Trimming took 2 bases from V and 7 from J; bases not matched to a gene: 11. CDR1 and CDR2 from the germline V gene are SGHTA and FQGTGA. The CDR3 length is 16 residues. CDR3 nucleotide sequence: TGTGCCAGCAGCTTAGGGCGGGGGGCCGATATGAATACGCAGTATTTT. This codes for CASSLGRGADMNTQYF. Combining the CDR3 with reference TRBV7-3 and TRBJ2-3 gives the whole variable domain GAGVSQTPSNKVTEKGKYVELRCDPISGHTALYWYRQSLGQGPEFLIYFQGTGAADDSGLPNDRFFAVRPEGSVSTLKIQRTERGDSAVYLCASSLGRGADMNTQYFGPGTRLTVL.

This sequence joins TRBV7-9 and TRBJ2-3, with 10 positions matching TRBD2. The CDR3 is 17 residues long. J gave up 3 bases and V 5 bases, and 11 bases lay outside the gene matches. CDR1 SEHNR and CDR2 FQNEAQ come from the germline V gene (reference sequence). The CDR3 nucleotides read TGTGCCAGCAGCCCGGGTCTAGCGGGGGTGCGGACAGATACGCAGTATTTT. This encodes CASSPGLAGVRTDTQYF.

The chain uses TRBV20-1 and TRBJ2-5; TRBD2 aligns across 12 bases. The germline CDR1 and CDR2 sequences are DFQATT and SNEGSKA (reference sequence). Germline trimming cut 3 bases from V and 4 bases from J; bases unmatched to any gene: 9. This CDR3 region has 16 residues. The CDR3 is CSASGLAGGPRETQYF. DNA for the CDR3: TGCAGTGCTAGTGGGCTAGCGGGGGGGCCGCGAGAGACCCAGTACTTC.

V gene TRBV4-1 combines with J gene TRBJ2-3, with D hard to call. The V end lost 2 bases, the J end lost 7 bases, and 10 bases lay between the germline ends. CDR3 length: 13 amino acids. From germline, CDR1 is MGHRA and CDR2 YSYEKL. Here the CDR3 DNA reads TGCGCCAGCAGCCAATTAATTAGAAATACGCAGTATTTT. Its protein product is CASSQLIRNTQYF.

The chain combines TRBV5-1 with TRBJ2-3, with 8 bases identical to TRBD2. The germline V gene has CDR1 SGHRS and CDR2 YFSETQ. CDR3 length: 16 residues. V lost 2 bases, J lost 7 bases, and 12 bases stayed unmatched. The CDR3 is CASSLVAGGTRNTQYF. CDR3 nucleotides: TGCGCCAGCAGCTTAGTGGCGGGGGGCACGAGGAATACGCAGTATTTT.

J is TRBJ2-7 and V is TRBV6-5; D is possibly TRBD1 (6 bases). Germline CDR1 reads MNHEY; CDR2 reads SVGAGI. This CDR3 is built from 14 residues. Trimming left V 7 bases short and J 5 bases short, with 18 bases between. CDR3 nucleotides: TGTGCCAGCATTGCCCCCACAGGGCGCAACGAGCAGTACTTC. This codes for CASIAPTGRNEQYF.

V gene TRBV11-2 combines with J gene TRBJ2-3; 9 bases line up with TRBD2. Germline V lookup: CDR1 SGHAT, CDR2 FQNNGV. The CDR3 totals 15 residues. V shed 5 bases and J 2 bases; nucleotides not matched to a gene: 5. CDR3 sequence (DNA): TGTGCCAGCAGCCCATGGACTAGCGTCACAGATACGCAGTATTTT. Translated: CASSPWTSVTDTQYF.

The chain joins TRBV30 to TRBJ1-6; 8 nucleotides match TRBD1. The V segment lost 5 bases and the J segment 5 bases; nucleotides outside the gene matches: 2. CDR3 length: 13 residues. CDR1 is GTSNPN, CDR2 SVGIG, per germline (reference sequence). CDR3 sequence reads: CAWGQGNNSPLHF. Here the CDR3 DNA reads TGTGCCTGGGGACAGGGCAATAATTCACCCCTCCACTTT.

The chain recombines TRBV19 with TRBJ2-2; D is possibly TRBD2 (6 bases). The CDR3 length is 13 residues. Trimming took off 3 bases at V and 5 bases at J, with 7 bases between the two ends. Germline CDR1 LNHDA, CDR2 SQIVND (reference sequence). This chain's CDR3 is CASSIGGTGELFF. The CDR3 DNA reads as TGTGCCAGTAGTATCGGGGGAACCGGGGAGCTGTTTTTT.

The J gene is TRBJ2-2, the V gene TRBV7-9; 7 nucleotides align to TRBD1. The CDR3 sequence is 15 residues long. With V trimmed by 2 bases and J by 5 bases, 5 bases remained unmatched. Germline V CDR1 and CDR2: SEHNR, FQNEAQ (reference sequence). This chain's CDR3 is CASSLTGAGTGELFF. The CDR3 region has the DNA TGTGCCAGCAGCTTAACAGGGGCAGGGACCGGGGAGCTGTTTTTT.

V gene TRBV5-1 combines with J gene TRBJ2-5, with D possibly TRBD2 on 6 matching bases. Germline-derived CDR1 and CDR2 are SGHRS and YFSETQ. The CDR3 is made up of 15 amino acids. V lost 0 bases, J lost 2 bases, and 11 bases lay in between. In nucleotides, the CDR3 is TGCGCCAGCAGCTTGGCCGGAGGGAGTCAAGAGACCCAGTACTTC. Its translation: CASSLAGGSQETQYF.

This sequence joins TRBV19 and TRBJ1-2; maybe TRBD1 (5 bases). V lost 6 bases, J lost 7 bases, and 15 bases lay in between. CDR3 length equals 13 residues. Germline CDR1 is LNHDA and CDR2 is SQIVND (reference sequence). CDR3 sequence: CASRMLGRGGYTF. In DNA, the CDR3 is TGTGCCAGTAGGATGTTGGGAAGGGGTGGCTACACCTTC.

J is TRBJ2-1 and V is TRBV7-8; D is possibly TRBD1 (6 bases). Germline V CDR1 and CDR2: SGHVS, FQNEAQ. The CDR3 extends over 12 amino acids. Trimming left V 5 bases short and J 14 bases short, with 16 bases between. CDR3 residues: CASSETRDTKFF. The CDR3 nucleotides are TGTGCCAGCAGCGAGACCCGGGACACTAAGTTCTTC.

The CDR3 spells CASSPDITPNSPLHF. CDR3 DNA sequence: TGTGCCAGCAGCCCGGACATTACCCCTAATTCACCCCTCCACTTT. The chain recombines TRBV7-2 with TRBJ1-6; possible D gene TRBD1, 5 bases. This CDR3 region has 15 residues. The germline CDR1 and CDR2 sequences are SGHTA and FQGNSA. Trimming took 5 bases from V and 6 from J, leaving 14 bases between them.

The J gene is TRBJ2-2, the V gene TRBV28; 9 bases map to TRBD1. Trimming removed 6 bases from V and 4 bases from J; junction bases left unmatched: 9. The CDR3 is made up of 16 amino acids. CDR1 and CDR2 (germline): MDHEN, SYDVKM. The CDR3, as DNA: TGTGCCAGCAGGAGACAGGGGGTGGTGGGCACCGGGGAGCTGTTTTTT. Encoded protein: CASRRQGVVGTGELFF.

This chain connects TRBV2 to TRBJ1-5, with D hard to call. The V end was cut by 6 bases, the J end by 2 bases, with 8 bases between. Germline CDR1 reads SNHLY; CDR2 reads FYNNEI. This CDR3 has 13 amino acids. The CDR3 here is CASSGDGNQPQHF. CDR3 nucleotide sequence: TGTGCCAGCAGCGGGGATGGCAATCAGCCCCAGCATTTT.

The rearrangement uses TRBV28 and TRBJ2-1; TRBD1 agrees at 9 bases. The germline CDR1 and CDR2 sequences are MDHEN and SYDVKM. The CDR3 is 17 amino acids. J lost 3 bases, V lost 4 bases, and 10 bases had no gene match. This CDR3 is CASSSASGTGIYNEQFF. CDR3 bases: TGTGCCAGCAGTTCTGCCTCCGGGACAGGGATCTACAATGAGCAGTTCTTC.

This chain connects TRBV11-1 to TRBJ2-7, with 9 bases aligning to TRBD1. The V gene's germline CDR1 is SGHAT and CDR2 FQDESV (reference sequence). V lost 0 bases and J lost 2; bases outside the gene matches: 5. CDR3 length: 16 residues. This chain's CDR3 is CASSLAWGTGTYEQYF. For the CDR3, the DNA is TGTGCCAGCAGCTTAGCGTGGGGGACAGGGACCTACGAGCAGTACTTC.

The sample holds one count of this clone. This chain connects TRBV4-2 to TRBJ2-7, with D possibly TRBD2 on 7 matching bases. The germline V gene encodes CDR1 LGHNA and CDR2 YNFKEQ. The CDR3 spans 17 residues. V was clipped by 0 bases and J by 7 bases, with 22 bases between them. In DNA, the CDR3 is TGTGCCAGCAGCCAAGATCCGGCGGGGGCCTCAGGGAGGGAGCAGTACTTC. Residues: CASSQDPAGASGREQYF.

This rearrangement joins TRBV5-1 to TRBJ2-1, with 7 bases identical to TRBD1. The trim removed 2 bases at V and 7 bases at J, leaving 9 bases unmatched. This CDR3 has 15 amino acids. The germline gives CDR1 SGHRS, CDR2 YFSETQ. CDR3 amino acids: CASSLQTGVGNEQFF. For the CDR3, the DNA is TGCGCCAGCAGCTTACAAACAGGGGTTGGGAATGAGCAGTTCTTC. The complete variable domain, with remaining parts taken from reference TRBV5-1 and TRBJ2-1, reads KAGVTQTPRYLIKTRGQQVTLSCSPISGHRSVSWYQQTPGQGLQFLFEYFSETQRNKGNFPGRFSGRQFSNSRSEMNVSTLELGDSALYLCASSLQTGVGNEQFFGPGTRLTVL.

The chain carries TRBV3-1 (or the pseudogene TRBV3-2) and TRBJ1-4; D gene ambiguous. This CDR3 has 12 amino acids. V was pared by 1 base and J by 8 bases, with 5 bases between. Germline CDR1 and CDR2: LGHDT and YNNKEL (reference sequence). The CDR3 DNA is TGTGCCAGCAGCCAAGTAGAAGAAAAACTGTTTTTT. It specifies CASSQVEEKLFF.

The chain combines TRBV21-1 with TRBJ1-6; the table's TRBD1 call for D was not verified on the DNA. TRBV21-1 represents a pseudogene. There are 19 residues in the CDR3. This chain's CDR3 is CASSKGYRGSSSYNSPLHF. In nucleotides, the CDR3 is TGTGCCAGCAGCAAAGGGTACAGGGGGTCAAGCTCCTATAATTCACCCCTCCACTTT.

The chain couples TRBV19 to TRBJ2-7, with 10 bases identical to TRBD1. The CDR3 totals 14 residues. Germline CDR1 LNHDA, CDR2 SQIVND (reference sequence). Trimming at V came to 1 base and at J to 3 bases, leaving 0 bases not matched to a gene. DNA for the CDR3: TGTGCCAGTAGTATAGGGACAGGGGGCTACGAGCAGTACTTC. Translation gives CASSIGTGGYEQYF.

The rearrangement uses TRBV5-1 and TRBJ1-2; 9 bases line up with TRBD1. The CDR3 is 14 amino acids. The trim removed 0 bases at V and 7 bases at J, leaving 4 bases unmatched. Germline CDR1 and CDR2: SGHRS and YFSETQ. The CDR3 DNA sequence: TGCGCCAGCAGCTTGGAGGGGACAGGGTTTGGCTACACCTTC. Translation: CASSLEGTGFGYTF.